The clone carrying this T cell receptor (beta chain) was picked up a small number of times. Its antigen remains unidentified. All the people who gave samples were healthy bone marrow donors. This entry is derived from a study of cytomegalovirus exposure and HLA in healthy donors. PCR was performed using 60 Vbeta and 13 Jbeta primers. TCRdb's copy holds only in-frame clones and misses some; the assay was immunoSEQ multiplex PCR. The sample holds 150,000 to 200,000 clones, 80% to 90% seen once. The V gene end was trimmed by 5 bases and the J gene end by 2 bases; junction bases not matched to a gene: 5. Germline V gene sequence: CDR1 SGHTA, CDR2 FQGTGA. The CDR3 spans 15 residues. Study-level findings and limits: TCR beta sequences reportedly predicted most subjects' HLA-A and HLA-B alleles accurately. Serostatus for CMV was the only available immune exposure information. Upon later analysis, HLA-associated TCR beta chains proved more clonally expanded than other, equally common chains.

Specimen: PBMCs. J is TRBJ2-2 and V is TRBV7-3; TRBD2 agrees at 7 bases. The sequence was obtained from a male donor in good health and CMV-seronegative. The DNA for the CDR3 is TGTGCCAGCAGCACCGGGACTACCAACACCGGGGAGCTGTTTTTT. Translated, it gives CASSTGTTNTGELFF.